This TCR beta chain was observed in a study of blood T cell repertoires in COVID-19. The CDR3 totals 16 residues. Germline V CDR1 and CDR2: MNHEY, SMNVEV (reference sequence). The V and J ends lost 5 bases and 1 base, in that order; junction bases with no gene match: 9. The assay was immunoSEQ multiplex PCR, and TCRdb's table has in-frame clones only and misses some. The table lists about 380,000 clones, 88% of them singletons. The sequence was obtained from a woman aged 18-29 years who had recovered from COVID-19. This chain links TRBV27 with TRBJ1-1; TRBD1 matches 8 bases. Sequencing used PBMCs or T cells enriched from blood (not recorded which). In nucleotides, the CDR3 is TGTGCCAGCAGTCCTTCAGGGGGCACTACGAACACTGAAGCTTTCTTT. Translation: CASSPSGGTTNTEAFF.